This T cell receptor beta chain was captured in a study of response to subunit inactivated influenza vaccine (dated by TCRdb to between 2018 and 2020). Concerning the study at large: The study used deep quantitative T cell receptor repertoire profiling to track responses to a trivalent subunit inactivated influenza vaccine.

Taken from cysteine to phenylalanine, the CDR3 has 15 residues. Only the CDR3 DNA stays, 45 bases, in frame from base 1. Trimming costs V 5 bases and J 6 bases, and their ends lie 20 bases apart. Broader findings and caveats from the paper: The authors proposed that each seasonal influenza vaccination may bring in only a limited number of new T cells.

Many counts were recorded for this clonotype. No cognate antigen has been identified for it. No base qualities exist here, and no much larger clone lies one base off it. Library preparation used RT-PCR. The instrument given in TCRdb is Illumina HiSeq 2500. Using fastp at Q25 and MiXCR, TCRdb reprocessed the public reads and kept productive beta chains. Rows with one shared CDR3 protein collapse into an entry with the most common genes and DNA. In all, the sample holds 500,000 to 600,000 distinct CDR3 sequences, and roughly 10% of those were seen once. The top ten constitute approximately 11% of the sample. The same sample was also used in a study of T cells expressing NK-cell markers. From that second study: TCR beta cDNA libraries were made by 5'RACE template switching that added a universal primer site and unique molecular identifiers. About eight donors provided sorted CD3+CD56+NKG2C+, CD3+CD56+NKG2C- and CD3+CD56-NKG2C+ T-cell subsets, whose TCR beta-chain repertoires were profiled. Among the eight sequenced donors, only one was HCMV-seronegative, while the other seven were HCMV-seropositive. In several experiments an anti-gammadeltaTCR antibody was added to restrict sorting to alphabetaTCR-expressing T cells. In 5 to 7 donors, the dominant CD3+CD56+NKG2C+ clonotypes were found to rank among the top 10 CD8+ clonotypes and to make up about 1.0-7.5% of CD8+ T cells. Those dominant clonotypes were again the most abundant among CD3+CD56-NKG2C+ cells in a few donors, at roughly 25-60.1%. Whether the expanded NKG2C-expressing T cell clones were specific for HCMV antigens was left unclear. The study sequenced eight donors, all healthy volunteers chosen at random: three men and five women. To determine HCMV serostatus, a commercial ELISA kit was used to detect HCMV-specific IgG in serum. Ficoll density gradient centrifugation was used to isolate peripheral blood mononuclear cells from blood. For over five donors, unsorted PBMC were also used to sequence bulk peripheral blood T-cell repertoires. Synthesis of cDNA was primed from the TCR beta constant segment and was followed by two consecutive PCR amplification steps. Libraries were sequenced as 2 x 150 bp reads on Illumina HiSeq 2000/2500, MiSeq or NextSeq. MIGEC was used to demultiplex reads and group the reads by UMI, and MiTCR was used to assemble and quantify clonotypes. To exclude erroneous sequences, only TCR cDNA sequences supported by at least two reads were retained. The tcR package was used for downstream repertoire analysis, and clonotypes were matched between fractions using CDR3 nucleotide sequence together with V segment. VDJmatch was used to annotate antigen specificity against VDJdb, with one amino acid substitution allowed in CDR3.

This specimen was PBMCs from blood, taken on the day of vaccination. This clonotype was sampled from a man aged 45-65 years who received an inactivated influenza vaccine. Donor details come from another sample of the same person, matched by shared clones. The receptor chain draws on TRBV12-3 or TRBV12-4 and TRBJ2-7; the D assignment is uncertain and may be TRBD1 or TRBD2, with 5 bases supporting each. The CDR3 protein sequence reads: CASSQYRGRGSEQYF. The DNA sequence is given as TGTGCCAGCAGTCAGTACCGTGGTCGGGGCAGCGAGCAGTACTTC.